This T cell receptor beta chain was sequenced for a study of chemoradiotherapy in HPV16-positive cancers. About the research overall: Candidate HPV-specific clones and shared TCR motifs came from a couple of HPV16-positive patients. Findings and limits, study-wide: During treatment, candidate HPV-specific clones and E7-related motifs expanded in tumor. For HPV16-positive patients, expanding HPV-responsive T cells associated with longer recurrence-free survival.

Sequencing used immunoSEQ multiplex PCR; TCRdb keeps in-frame clones, though not all of them. The sample lists more than 20,000 clones, about 87% occurring once. There are a few counts of this clone. Its antigen is as yet unknown. Germline CDR1 is SEHNR and CDR2 is FQNEAQ (reference sequence). Trimming removed 1 base from V and 4 bases from J, with 7 bases in between. The CDR3 sequence is 13 residues long. The specimen comprised blood, sampled from a patient who underwent chemoradiotherapy. The sequence was obtained from a human donor with HPV-associated anogenital cancer. This sequence joins TRBV7-9 and TRBJ1-2; D remains unclear. CDR3 protein: CASSLGRVYGYTF. Written as DNA, the CDR3 is TGTGCCAGCAGCTTAGGGAGGGTCTATGGCTACACCTTC.